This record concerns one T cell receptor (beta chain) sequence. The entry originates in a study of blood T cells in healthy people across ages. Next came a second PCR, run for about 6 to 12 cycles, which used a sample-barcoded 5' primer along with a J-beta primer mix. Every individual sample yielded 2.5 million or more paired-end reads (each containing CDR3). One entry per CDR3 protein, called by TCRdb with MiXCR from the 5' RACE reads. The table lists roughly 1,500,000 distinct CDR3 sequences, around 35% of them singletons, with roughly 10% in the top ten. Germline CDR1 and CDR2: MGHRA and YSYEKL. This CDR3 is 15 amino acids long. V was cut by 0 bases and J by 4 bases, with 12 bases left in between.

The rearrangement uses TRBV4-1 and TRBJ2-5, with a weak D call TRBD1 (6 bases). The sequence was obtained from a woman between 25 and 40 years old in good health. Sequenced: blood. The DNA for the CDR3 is TGCGCCAGCAGCCAAGATGGGCAGGGGTCAGAGACCCAGTACTTC. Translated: CASSQDGQGSETQYF.